This T cell receptor beta chain was sequenced in a study of beta chain features in type 1 diabetes. The study's findings and limits: Moderately but significantly shorter TCRB CDR3s were found in Type 1 diabetes patients in all four CD4+ subsets. Within the patient group, naive, central memory and Treg TCRB repertoires appeared more similar to each other than within healthy donors.

This clone occurred a few times. The target antigen is unknown. Each of the CD4+ naive, central memory, regulatory and stem cell-like memory populations was sorted via CD45RO/CCR7/CD25/CD127/CD95/CD27. Each of the sorted populations had a purity greater than 98%. Reverse transcription of all isolated RNA meant that expressed TCRB transcripts were sequenced. The assay was immunoSEQ multiplex PCR, and TCRdb's table has in-frame clones only and misses some. The top ten hold 0.025% to 0.035% of the sample, which has 250,000 or so clones, about a fifth seen once. CDR1 is SQVTM and CDR2 is ANQGSEA in the germline V gene. The CDR3 covers 13 residues. V dropped 7 bases and J dropped 8 bases, with 18 bases sitting between them.

This TCR was recovered from a woman aged 40 to 55 with type 1 diabetes. The sample consisted of naive CD4+ T cells from blood. The chain couples TRBV29-1 to TRBJ2-4, with TRBD1 as a possible D gene (6 bases). CDR3 nucleotides: TGCAGCGCCTGGGACACTCAGGTCGACATTCAGTACTTC. Its translation: CSAWDTQVDIQYF.